This passage covers 28 T cell receptor beta chains from one sample sequenced in a study of T cell repertoires in cytomegalovirus infection. Antigen specificity for these receptors is unknown. TCRdb reanalysed the reads using MiXCR and keeps one entry per CDR3 protein. The table includes roughly 990,000 distinct CDR3 sequences, 25% to 40% detected once. Sequencing used cultured CD8+ T cells from PBMCs, obtained from culture after CMV antigen stimulation. These receptors came from a human donor in good health (CMV status not recorded). Some clones in this sample may be carry-over from other donors' samples.

The J gene is TRBJ1-5, the V gene TRBV5-1; D gene unclear. CDR3 length: 15 amino acids. Germline CDR1 reads SGHRS; CDR2 reads YFSETQ. Trimming left V 0 bases short and J 4 bases short, with 11 bases between. CDR3: CASSLDFEVNQPQHF. CDR3 nucleotide sequence: TGCGCCAGCAGCTTGGATTTCGAAGTGAATCAGCCCCAGCATTTT.

This clonotype was recorded at least ten times. The J gene is TRBJ2-2, the V gene TRBV7-6; 7 positions match TRBD1. CDR3 size: 15 residues. Germline CDR1 is SGHVS and CDR2 is FNYEAQ. J lost 4 bases, V lost 1 base, and 3 bases had no gene match. The CDR3 sequence: CASSLVAGGTGELFF. In DNA, the CDR3 is TGTGCCAGCAGCTTAGTGGCAGGGGGCACCGGGGAGCTGTTTTTT.

Worth noting for this clonotype: This clone may be a read error of a much larger clone one base away. The chain joins TRBV20-1 to TRBJ1-1; D possibly corresponds to TRBD1 (6 bases). The germline V gene has CDR1 DFQATT and CDR2 SNEGSKA (reference sequence). The CDR3 is 18 residues long. The CDR3 loop is CSARWAGQLVGGPTEAFF. The CDR3 DNA is TGCAGCGCCCGGTGGGCCGGACAGTTGGTCGGGGGGCCCACTGAAGCTTTCTTT.

The chain employs TRBV6-2 or TRBV6-3 and TRBJ2-3; no clear D. Germline CDR1 and CDR2: MNHEY and SVGEGT. The CDR3 length is 14 residues. The V end was cut by 5 bases, the J end by 1 base, with 10 bases between. The CDR3 coding sequence is TGTGCCAGCAGTGGAATCGTGGGCACAGATACGCAGTATTTT. Its protein is CASSGIVGTDTQYF.

The chain couples TRBV15 to TRBJ1-5; D unresolved. The V gene lost 5 bases and the J gene lost 4 bases, with 9 bases spanning the gap. The V gene's germline CDR1 is LNHNV and CDR2 YYDKDF (reference sequence). This CDR3 has 13 residues. This chain's CDR3 is CATSESFNQPQHF. As DNA, the CDR3 is TGTGCCACCAGCGAGTCTTTTAATCAGCCCCAGCATTTT.

The V and J genes are TRBV11-3 and TRBJ2-1; no firm D call. Trimming removed 6 bases from V and 0 bases from J, with 12 bases in between. The CDR3 consists of 15 residues. Germline values: CDR1 SGHNT, CDR2 YENEEA. The CDR3 coding sequence is TGTGCCAGCAGTAACAGAACCAACTCCTACAATGAGCAGTTCTTC. It encodes CASSNRTNSYNEQFF.

This clonotype was picked up many times. The V and J genes are TRBV6-1 and TRBJ1-1; 7 bases are shared with TRBD1. Germline trimming cut 6 bases from V and 1 base from J; bases unmatched to any gene: 5. Germline CDR1 is MNHNS and CDR2 is SASEGT. This CDR3 has 14 amino acids. CDR3 DNA: TGTGCCAGCAGCTGGGGACAGTCGAACACTGAAGCTTTCTTT. This sequence encodes CASSWGQSNTEAFF.

CDR3 loop: CSVFGTMNTEAFF. CDR3 coding DNA: TGCAGCGTCTTCGGGACAATGAACACTGAAGCTTTCTTT. V and J are TRBV29-1 and TRBJ1-1, with D possibly matching TRBD1 (6 bases). V lost 6 bases and J lost 0, with 11 bases in between. The CDR3 has 13 residues. From germline, CDR1 is SQVTM and CDR2 ANQGSEA.

The rearrangement uses TRBV7-9 and TRBJ2-2; tentatively, D is TRBD2 (6 bases). Between the trimmed V and J ends, which lost 5 bases and 4 bases, there was a span of 14 bases. CDR3 length: 15 amino acids. The germline V gene has CDR1 SEHNR and CDR2 FQNEAQ (reference sequence). The CDR3 DNA reads TGTGCCAGCAGCCAACTGCTAGCGAGCACCGGGGAGCTGTTTTTT. It specifies CASSQLLASTGELFF.

The V gene is TRBV6-2 or TRBV6-3, the J gene TRBJ2-7, with unresolved D. The V end was cut by 1 base, the J end by 3 bases, with 13 bases between. CDR3 length equals 15 residues. Germline V gene sequence: CDR1 MNHEY, CDR2 SVGEGT. The CDR3 reads CASSYLIGYNYEQYF. The CDR3 bases are TGTGCCAGCAGTTACTTAATAGGCTATAACTACGAGCAGTACTTC.

This clonotype was seen more than once but under ten times. The chain links TRBV29-1 to TRBJ2-3; no clear D gene. Trimming cost V 1 base and J 4 bases, with 6 bases left between them. The germline gives CDR1 SQVTM, CDR2 ANQGSEA. This CDR3 is built from 12 residues. The CDR3 region is CSVEAFSDTQYF. The CDR3 DNA sequence: TGCAGCGTTGAAGCTTTTTCAGATACGCAGTATTTT.

The table lists this clonotype with a few counts. The chain joins TRBV7-9 to TRBJ1-2; no reliable D call. This CDR3 is built from 15 residues. CDR1 and CDR2 (germline): SEHNR, FQNEAQ (reference sequence). V shed 1 base and J shed 8 bases, with 17 bases lying between them. The chain's CDR3 is CASSLEVGGEKGYTF. CDR3 sequence (DNA): TGTGCCAGCAGCTTAGAGGTCGGCGGGGAAAAGGGCTACACCTTC.

The chain combines TRBV9 with TRBJ2-1, with TRBD2 identical over 9 bases. This CDR3 contains 15 residues. Germline CDR1 and CDR2: SGDLS and YYNGEE. The V gene end was trimmed by 4 bases and the J gene end by 5 bases; junction bases not matched to a gene: 7. CDR3 amino acids: CASSLAGGRHNEQFF. CDR3 bases: TGTGCCAGCAGCCTTGCGGGGGGGCGCCACAATGAGCAGTTCTTC.

This clonotype was observed a handful of times. This chain joins TRBV7-9 and TRBJ2-3, with 9 bases identical to TRBD1. With V trimmed by 5 bases and J by 1 base, 4 bases remained unmatched. CDR1 SEHNR and CDR2 FQNEAQ come from the germline V gene (reference sequence). The CDR3 has 15 residues. The CDR3 sequence is CASSHRGQGTDTQYF. CDR3 nucleotide sequence: TGTGCCAGCAGCCACAGGGGGCAGGGCACAGATACGCAGTATTTT.

V and J are TRBV14 and TRBJ1-1; D gene ambiguous. The germline V gene encodes CDR1 SGHDN and CDR2 FVKESK. The V end was cut by 1 base, the J end by 5 bases, with 8 bases between. CDR3 length equals 13 residues. The CDR3 DNA reads TGTGCCAGCAGCCAAGGCAGCCGTACTGAAGCTTTCTTT. Its translation is CASSQGSRTEAFF.

This clonotype turned up a few times. One end of the junction fails to match germline, which may point to a read error. The V gene is TRBV4-1, the J gene TRBJ1-5; tentative D call: TRBD1 (5 bases). The CDR3 covers 15 residues. CDR1 and CDR2 from the germline V gene are MGHRA and YSYEKL. The CDR3 region is CASSQAPGPNQPQHF. The CDR3 DNA reads as TGTGCCAGCAGCCAAGCCCCGGGACCTAATCAGCCCCAGCATTTT.

This clonotype was detected a few times. The junction departs from germline at one end; a sequencing error may be responsible. This sequence joins TRBV6-6 and TRBJ1-1; TRBD1 aligns across 10 bases. The CDR3 has 13 amino acids. Germline assignment: CDR1 MNHNY and CDR2 SVGAGI (reference sequence). The CDR3 protein is CATKGTGEPEAFF. The CDR3 coding sequence is TGTGCCACCAAGGGGACAGGGGAACCTGAGGCTTTCTTT.

This clonotype was observed a handful of times. This chain connects TRBV13 to TRBJ1-1, with D tentatively TRBD1 (6 bases). This CDR3 is 15 amino acids long. V lost 3 bases and J lost 1, with 12 bases in between. The germline gives CDR1 PRHDT, CDR2 FYEKMQ (reference sequence). The CDR3 protein is CASSFVGARNTEAFF. CDR3 sequence (DNA): TGTGCCAGCAGCTTTGTGGGGGCCAGGAACACTGAAGCTTTCTTT.

The sample holds a few counts of this clonotype. The rearrangement links TRBV4-1 to TRBJ1-2, with 7 bases identical to TRBD1. Per germline, CDR1 MGHRA and CDR2 YSYEKL. Trimming cost V 0 bases and J 8 bases; bases outside gene matches: 9. The CDR3 spans 15 residues. The CDR3: CASSQDRGQAGGYTF. Written as DNA, the CDR3 is TGCGCCAGCAGCCAAGACCGCGGACAGGCCGGCGGCTACACCTTC.

The chain recombines TRBV12-3 or TRBV12-4 with TRBJ1-5, with D possibly matching TRBD1 (6 bases). V dropped 6 bases and J dropped 3 bases, with 12 bases sitting between them. This CDR3 comprises 14 residues. CDR3: CASRKGGLNQPQHF. The DNA of the CDR3 is TGTGCCAGCAGAAAGGGGGGGCTCAATCAGCCCCAGCATTTT.

Regarding this clonotype: It may be a read error: a sequence one base away is much more abundant. The V gene is TRBV6-6, the J gene TRBJ2-6; TRBD1 aligns across 12 bases. V shed 5 bases and J 2 bases; nucleotides not matched to a gene: 7. The CDR3 runs 18 residues. The V gene's germline CDR1 is MNHNY and CDR2 SVGAGI (reference sequence). The CDR3 DNA follows: TGTGCCAGCAGTCCCTACCGGGACAGGGGGCCTGGGGCCAACGTCCTGACTTTC. Its translation is CASSPYRDRGPGANVLTF.

This clonotype was picked up a small number of times. V is TRBV4-1 and J is TRBJ1-2, with D perhaps matching TRBD1 (5 bases). Germline V lookup: CDR1 MGHRA, CDR2 YSYEKL. V dropped 0 bases and J dropped 6 bases, with 11 bases sitting between them. CDR3 length: 14 residues. The CDR3 coding sequence is TGCGCCAGCAGCCAAGATAGCGGGGCAAATGGCTACACCTTC. It yields the protein CASSQDSGANGYTF.

This chain uses TRBV3-1 with TRBJ1-3, with 7 bases matching TRBD1. The V and J ends lost 4 bases and 0 bases, in that order; junction bases with no gene match: 6. This CDR3 comprises 16 residues. CDR1 LGHDT and CDR2 YNNKEL come from the germline V gene (reference sequence). DNA of the CDR3: TGTGCCAGCAGCCTAAGACAGGGTTTCTCTGGAAACACCATATATTTT. Translating gives CASSLRQGFSGNTIYF.

The chain combines TRBV6-2 or TRBV6-3 with TRBJ1-5, with 7 bases matching TRBD1. The CDR3 has 15 amino acids. Germline CDR1 is MNHEY and CDR2 is SVGEGT. V lost 7 bases and J lost 2; bases outside the gene matches: 8. The CDR3 region is CASKPRDRRNQPQHF. The CDR3 DNA is TGTGCCAGCAAACCCCGGGACAGACGCAATCAGCCCCAGCATTTT.

V gene TRBV11-3 combines with J gene TRBJ2-2, with 7 nucleotides matching TRBD1. CDR1 is SGHNT, CDR2 YENEEA, per germline. The CDR3 has 14 amino acids. V shed 7 bases and J 6 bases; nucleotides not matched to a gene: 8. The chain's CDR3 is CASKETGQAGELFF. CDR3 nucleotide sequence: TGTGCCAGCAAAGAGACAGGGCAAGCCGGGGAGCTGTTTTTT.

This clonotype was detected ten times or more. The rearrangement uses TRBV7-2 and TRBJ2-2; the D gene is possibly TRBD2 (5 bases). The CDR3 length is 15 residues. Germline lookup yields CDR1 SGHTA and CDR2 FQGNSA. Trimming removed 5 bases at V and 0 bases at J, with 10 bases between. In nucleotides, the CDR3 is TGTGCCAGCAGCGCAGGACTTCCGAACACCGGGGAGCTGTTTTTT. Amino acids: CASSAGLPNTGELFF.

This rearrangement joins TRBV19 to TRBJ1-2; D is uncertain. The CDR3 has 15 residues. Germline V lookup: CDR1 LNHDA, CDR2 SQIVND (reference sequence). V was pared by 1 base and J by 6 bases, with 15 bases between. CDR3 residues: CASSIGVGHSNGYTF. In DNA, the CDR3 is TGTGCCAGTAGTATAGGCGTCGGCCACTCCAATGGCTACACCTTC.

Concerning this clonotype itself: A much larger clone differs by one base, so this may be a read error. In DNA, the CDR3 is TGTGCCAGCAGCGCCGGGACAGGGGGTTATGAGCAGTTCTTC. Encoded protein: CASSAGTGGYEQFF. The V gene is TRBV9, the J gene TRBJ2-1, with TRBD1 matching 11 bases. This CDR3 has 14 residues. CDR1 and CDR2 from the germline V gene are SGDLS and YYNGEE. Losses at the gene ends were 3 bases for V and 8 bases for J; bases not matched to a gene: 4.